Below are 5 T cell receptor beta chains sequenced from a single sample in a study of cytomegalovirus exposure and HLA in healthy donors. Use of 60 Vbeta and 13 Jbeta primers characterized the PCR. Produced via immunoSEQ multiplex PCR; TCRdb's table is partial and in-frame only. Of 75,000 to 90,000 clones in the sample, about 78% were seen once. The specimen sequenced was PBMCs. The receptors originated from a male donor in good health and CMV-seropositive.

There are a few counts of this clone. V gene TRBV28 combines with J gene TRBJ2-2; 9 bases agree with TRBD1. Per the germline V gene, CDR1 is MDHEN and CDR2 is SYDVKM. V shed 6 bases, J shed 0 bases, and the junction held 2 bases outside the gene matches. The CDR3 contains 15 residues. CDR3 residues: CASRGQGTNTGELFF. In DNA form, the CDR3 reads TGTGCCAGCAGGGGACAGGGCACGAACACCGGGGAGCTGTTTTTT.

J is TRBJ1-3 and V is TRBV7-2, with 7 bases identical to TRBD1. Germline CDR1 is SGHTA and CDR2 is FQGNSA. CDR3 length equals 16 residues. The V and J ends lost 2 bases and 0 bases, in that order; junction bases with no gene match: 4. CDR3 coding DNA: TGTGCCAGCAGCTTACCAGGGGGGAGCTCTGGAAACACCATATATTTT. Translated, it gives CASSLPGGSSGNTIYF.

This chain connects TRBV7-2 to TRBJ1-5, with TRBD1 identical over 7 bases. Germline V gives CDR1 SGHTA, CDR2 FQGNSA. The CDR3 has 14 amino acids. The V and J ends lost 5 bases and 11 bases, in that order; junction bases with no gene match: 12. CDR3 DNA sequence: TGTGCCAGCAGCGACAGGGACTCCACTATGACCCAGCATTTT. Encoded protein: CASSDRDSTMTQHF.

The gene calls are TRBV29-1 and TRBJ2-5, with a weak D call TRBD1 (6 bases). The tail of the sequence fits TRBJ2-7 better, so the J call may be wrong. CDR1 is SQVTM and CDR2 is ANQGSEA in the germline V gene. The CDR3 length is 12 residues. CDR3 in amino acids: CSVVGDTYEQYF. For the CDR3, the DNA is TGCAGCGTTGTTGGGGACACCTACGAGCAGTACTTC.

The CDR3 region is CAWSVLVTSGINEQFF. CDR3 sequence (DNA): TGTGCCTGGAGTGTACTTGTGACTAGCGGAATCAATGAGCAGTTCTTC. V gene TRBV30 combines with J gene TRBJ2-1; 9 positions match TRBD2. Germline values: CDR1 GTSNPN, CDR2 SVGIG (reference sequence). This CDR3 spans 16 amino acids. V lost 0 bases and J lost 6; bases outside the gene matches: 9.